The 23 T cell receptor beta chains presented below share a single source sample, sequenced in a study of shared clonotypes between healthy human individuals. This table comes from immunoSEQ multiplex PCR, and its TCRdb copy is limited to in-frame clones, with some not included. Of around 2.1 million clones detected, approximately 94% appear once; the ten largest clones hold 1.5% to 2%. The naive CD8 fraction comprised CD45RO-negative cells positively selected for CCR7 and excluded terminally differentiated effector memory CD45RA+ cells. Sample: naive CD8+ T cells from PBMCs. The receptors were gathered from a man aged 18 to 30 in good health. Some clones in this sample may be carry-over from other donors' samples.

Of note for this clone: Other DNA sequences of this sample code for an identical CDR3. V is TRBV5-6 and J is TRBJ2-7; TRBD1 might be the D (6 bases). CDR3 length equals 13 residues. V was clipped by 0 bases and J by 4 bases, with 8 bases between them. The germline gives CDR1 SGHDT, CDR2 YYEEEE. CDR3 bases: TGTGCCAGCAGCTTGGCCAGGGGTTACGAGCAGTACTTC. Translation gives CASSLARGYEQYF.

The count of this clone is one. This chain joins TRBV9 and TRBJ1-3; possibly TRBD1 for D (6 bases). The CDR3 extends over 16 amino acids. The ends were cut back, 1 base at V and 0 bases at J, with 11 bases in the middle. Germline assignment: CDR1 SGDLS and CDR2 YYNGEE. The DNA of the CDR3 is TGTGCCAGCAGCGTAACAGGGCGCATCTCTGGAAACACCATATATTTT. Its translation is CASSVTGRISGNTIYF.

The genes are TRBV19 and TRBJ1-4, with D maybe TRBD1 (5 bases). Looked up from germline, CDR1 is LNHDA and CDR2 is SQIVND (reference sequence). Trimming removed 3 bases at V and 8 bases at J, with 16 bases between. This CDR3 is 15 amino acids long. CDR3 loop: CASSISRQGWEKLFF. DNA of the CDR3: TGTGCCAGTAGTATTTCCCGTCAGGGCTGGGAAAAACTGTTTTTT.

Concerning this clone: This sample also contains other DNA sequences that code for the same CDR3. This chain connects TRBV4-2 to TRBJ2-7, with D possibly being TRBD1 (7 bases). V was clipped by 1 base and J by 0 bases, with 10 bases between them. The CDR3 extends over 15 amino acids. Germline V gives CDR1 LGHNA, CDR2 YNFKEQ. CDR3 amino acids: CASSQGRDSSYEQYF. The CDR3 nucleotides read TGTGCCAGCAGCCAAGGGAGGGACAGCTCCTACGAGCAGTACTTC.

The rearrangement uses TRBV9 and TRBJ2-1; D is uncertain. This CDR3 contains 14 residues. Germline V CDR1 and CDR2: SGDLS, YYNGEE. The V end was cut by 1 base, the J end by 4 bases, with 9 bases between. The CDR3 reads CASSVKRSYNEQFF. The CDR3 nucleotides read TGTGCCAGCAGCGTAAAGCGCTCATACAATGAGCAGTTCTTC.

A note on this clone: Additional DNA sequences in this sample encode the identical CDR3. The chain recombines TRBV7-9 with TRBJ2-1; TRBD2 matches 11 bases. Germline CDR1 and CDR2: SEHNR and FQNEAQ (reference sequence). The ends lost 3 bases at V and 0 bases at J; junction bases unmatched: 1. The CDR3 has 16 amino acids. DNA for the CDR3: TGTGCCAGCAGCTTGACTAGCGGGATCTCCTACAATGAGCAGTTCTTC. It specifies CASSLTSGISYNEQFF.

The chain carries TRBV6-5 and TRBJ2-5; TRBD2 matches 12 bases. J gave up 5 bases and V 7 bases, and 8 bases lay outside the gene matches. In germline, CDR1 is MNHEY, CDR2 SVGAGI. The CDR3 has 15 amino acids. CDR3 sequence reads: CASTKGLAGGETQYF. In DNA, the CDR3 is TGTGCCAGCACCAAGGGACTAGCGGGTGGGGAGACCCAGTACTTC.

This clone was recorded once. V usage is TRBV7-9 and J usage is TRBJ2-1; 10 bases align to TRBD2. V lost 6 bases, J lost 7 bases, and 12 bases stayed unmatched. CDR3 length equals 16 residues. Germline lookup yields CDR1 SEHNR and CDR2 FQNEAQ (reference sequence). The CDR3 here is CASRITGTSVSNEQFF. Here the CDR3 DNA reads TGTGCCAGCAGGATTACCGGGACTAGCGTATCTAATGAGCAGTTCTTC.

V is TRBV27 and J is TRBJ2-2, with TRBD2 matching over 7 bases. The germline gives CDR1 MNHEY, CDR2 SMNVEV (reference sequence). CDR3 length equals 18 residues. The V segment lost 4 bases and the J segment 0 bases; nucleotides outside the gene matches: 11. CDR3 sequence: CASSSLFSSGTNTGELFF. CDR3 DNA: TGTGCCAGCAGTTCCTTATTTTCTAGCGGCACGAACACCGGGGAGCTGTTTTTT.

The chain employs TRBV6-1 and TRBJ2-2; D possibly matches TRBD1 or TRBD2 (5 bases each). CDR1 and CDR2 from the germline V gene are MNHNS and SASEGT. The CDR3 contains 15 residues. The V and J ends lost 6 bases and 1 base respectively, with 12 bases between them. The CDR3 reads CASRTGTGNTGELFF. The CDR3, as DNA: TGTGCCAGCAGGACCGGGACGGGGAACACCGGGGAGCTGTTTTTT.

The chain uses TRBV28 and TRBJ2-5, with 9 bases that match TRBD1. The trim removed 1 base at V and 1 base at J, leaving 13 bases unmatched. The germline CDR1 and CDR2 sequences are MDHEN and SYDVKM. This CDR3 is 19 amino acids long. The CDR3 DNA reads as TGTGCCAGCAGTTTATCATTGAAAGAGACACAGGGGGCCCAAGAGACCCAGTACTTC. It specifies CASSLSLKETQGAQETQYF.

The gene calls are TRBV2 and TRBJ1-2; D is ambiguous. Trimming took off 4 bases at V and 7 bases at J, with 16 bases between the two ends. CDR1 is SNHLY and CDR2 is FYNNEI in the germline V gene. The CDR3 contains 14 residues. DNA of the CDR3: TGTGCCAGCAGTGCTGGCAGGTCCGGGCGTGGCTACACCTTC. This gives the protein CASSAGRSGRGYTF.

V and J are TRBV18 and TRBJ2-2; a possible D gene is TRBD2 (6 bases). The germline V gene has CDR1 KGHSH and CDR2 LQKENI. This CDR3 comprises 14 residues. Deletions cut 4 bases from V and 9 bases from J, with 15 bases between. CDR3 sequence reads: CASSRLPGDWELFF. CDR3 sequence (DNA): TGTGCCAGCTCACGACTGCCGGGGGACTGGGAGCTGTTTTTT.

The chain couples TRBV28 to TRBJ2-1, with 8 positions matching TRBD1. Germline CDR1 is MDHEN and CDR2 is SYDVKM. Losses at the gene ends were 4 bases for V and 8 bases for J; bases not matched to a gene: 13. This CDR3 comprises 16 residues. The DNA for the CDR3 is TGTGCCAGCAGTTACTCGAAATTACAGGGGGTCTATGAGCAGTTCTTC. Translation gives CASSYSKLQGVYEQFF.

The chain is built from TRBV20-1 and TRBJ1-2; TRBD1 matches 7 bases. Trimming cost V 7 bases and J 6 bases; bases outside gene matches: 5. The CDR3 length is 11 residues. Germline lookup yields CDR1 DFQATT and CDR2 SNEGSKA (reference sequence). For the CDR3, the DNA is TGCAGTGTCCCAGGGGGAGATGGCTACACCTTC. Its protein product is CSVPGGDGYTF.

V usage is TRBV4-1 and J usage is TRBJ2-5; no clear D gene. The CDR3 has 17 amino acids. V was cut by 5 bases and J by 3 bases, with 22 bases left in between. Germline V lookup: CDR1 MGHRA, CDR2 YSYEKL. As DNA, the CDR3 is TGCGCCAGCAGCGTGCAATTTGGATTTGAAGTTAAAGAGACCCAGTACTTC. The encoded protein is CASSVQFGFEVKETQYF.

The genes are TRBV28 and TRBJ1-5; D is uncertain. The CDR3 totals 15 residues. V shed 1 base and J shed 5 bases, with 12 bases lying between them. CDR1 MDHEN and CDR2 SYDVKM come from the germline V gene. This CDR3 is CASSLLTGVDQPQHF. The CDR3 coding sequence is TGTGCCAGCAGTTTATTGACCGGGGTTGATCAGCCCCAGCATTTT. Full variable domain (outside the CDR3, taken from reference TRBV28 and TRBJ1-5): DVKVTQSSRYLVKRTGEKVFLECVQDMDHENMFWYRQDPGLGLRLIYFSYDVKMKEKGDIPEGYSVSREKKERFSLILESASTNQTSMYLCASSLLTGVDQPQHFGDGTRLSIL.

The chain employs TRBV19 and TRBJ1-5; D perhaps matches TRBD1 (5 bases). The CDR3 length is 14 residues. V lost 3 bases and J lost 2, with 8 bases in between. Per the germline V gene, CDR1 is LNHDA and CDR2 is SQIVND (reference sequence). CDR3 sequence: CASSILGGNQPQHF. CDR3 DNA: TGTGCCAGTAGTATTTTGGGGGGCAATCAGCCCCAGCATTTT.

The V call is TRBV30, the J call TRBJ1-4; 8 bases align to TRBD1. CDR1 and CDR2 (germline): GTSNPN, SVGIG (reference sequence). With V trimmed by 2 bases and J by 3 bases, 5 bases remained unmatched. This CDR3 has 15 residues. The CDR3 spells CAWSLTGGANEKLFF. CDR3 DNA: TGTGCCTGGAGTCTCACAGGGGGGGCTAATGAAAAACTGTTTTTT.

J is TRBJ2-7 and V is TRBV4-3; the D gene is possibly TRBD2 (5 bases). The V gene's germline CDR1 is LGHNA and CDR2 YSLEER. The CDR3 is 18 residues long. The ends were cut back, 0 bases at V and 3 bases at J, with 21 bases in the middle. The CDR3 region is CASSQEGEPSTLFYEQYF. CDR3 sequence (DNA): TGCGCCAGCAGCCAAGAGGGAGAGCCAAGTACCCTTTTCTACGAGCAGTACTTC.

This chain links TRBV4-3 with TRBJ2-1, with TRBD2 matching 7 bases. Germline CDR1 and CDR2: LGHNA and YSLEER. Germline trimming cut 0 bases from V and 8 bases from J; bases unmatched to any gene: 13. This CDR3 is built from 17 residues. The CDR3 nucleotides are TGCGCCAGCAGCCAAGATCGGGTTGGGAGGGGTATCGATGAGCAGTTCTTC. This codes for CASSQDRVGRGIDEQFF.

The rearrangement joins TRBV18 to TRBJ2-3, with a possible D match to TRBD1 (5 bases). This CDR3 spans 14 amino acids. Germline loops: CDR1 KGHSH, CDR2 LQKENI. Trimming removed 1 base from V and 4 bases from J, with 9 bases in between. For the CDR3, the DNA is TGTGCCAGCTCACCACGACAGATCCCAGATACGCAGTATTTT. Protein product: CASSPRQIPDTQYF.

The rearrangement joins TRBV9 to TRBJ2-2; D gene ambiguous. CDR1 and CDR2 from the germline V gene are SGDLS and YYNGEE. The V gene lost 0 bases and the J gene lost 1 base, with 10 bases spanning the gap. The CDR3 consists of 16 residues. CDR3 DNA: TGTGCCAGCAGCGTAGGCGGTGTGGGGAACACCGGGGAGCTGTTTTTT. Encoded protein: CASSVGGVGNTGELFF.